These 11 T cell receptor beta chains originate from one sample sequenced in a study of cytomegalovirus exposure and HLA in healthy donors. Vbeta (60) and Jbeta (13) primers were used in the PCR. Profiling relied on immunoSEQ multiplex PCR, and the TCRdb table lists in-frame clones only, not all of them. In the table there are 90,000 to 140,000 clones, 76% of which are singletons. The specimen was PBMCs. Receptor source: a man between 35 and 55 years old in good health and CMV-seropositive.

The J gene is TRBJ2-7, the V gene TRBV5-5, with D possibly matching TRBD2 (6 bases). Germline values: CDR1 SGHKS, CDR2 YYEKEE (reference sequence). This CDR3 is built from 17 residues. V was shortened by 3 bases and J by 2 bases, with 21 bases between the two germline ends. CDR3 bases: TGTGCCAGCAGCTCCCCGTTGCGGAGGGTGATCCCCTACGAGCAGTACTTC. It translates to CASSSPLRRVIPYEQYF.

This clone was seen once. CDR3 protein: CASSQTPGQGVRNEQFF. DNA for the CDR3: TGCGCCAGCAGCCAAACCCCGGGACAGGGGGTTAGGAATGAGCAGTTCTTC. The chain links TRBV4-1 to TRBJ2-1; 11 bases line up with TRBD1. In germline, CDR1 is MGHRA, CDR2 YSYEKL. V shed 2 bases and J 7 bases; nucleotides not matched to a gene: 10. The CDR3 has 17 residues.

The V gene is TRBV5-5, the J gene TRBJ1-4; 9 nucleotides agree with TRBD1. V lost 3 bases to trimming and J lost 6 bases; unmatched junction nucleotides: 12. The CDR3 spans 17 residues. The germline V gene has CDR1 SGHKS and CDR2 YYEKEE (reference sequence). CDR3 sequence reads: CASSSLDRGVWDEKLFF. CDR3 sequence (DNA): TGTGCCAGCAGCTCTTTGGACAGGGGTGTGTGGGATGAAAAACTGTTTTTT.

There are a few counts of this clone. This chain connects TRBV7-2 to TRBJ2-1; 10 bases map to TRBD2. Germline lookup yields CDR1 SGHTA and CDR2 FQGNSA. The CDR3 has 15 amino acids. Trimming took 3 bases from V and 6 from J; bases not matched to a gene: 5. The CDR3 coding sequence is TGTGCCAGCAGCTTTAGCGGGGGGAGAAGCAATGAGCAGTTCTTC. This translates into CASSFSGGRSNEQFF.

V and J are TRBV30 and TRBJ2-4, with D perhaps TRBD1 (7 bases). Between the trimmed V and J ends, which lost 2 bases and 12 bases, there was a span of 23 bases. Germline V lookup: CDR1 GTSNPN, CDR2 SVGIG (reference sequence). The CDR3 spans 15 residues. This chain's CDR3 is CAWSPEAGGWDSQYF. The CDR3 DNA is TGTGCCTGGAGTCCCGAAGCTGGAGGGTGGGACAGTCAGTACTTC.

The chain recombines TRBV11-2 with TRBJ2-7; D is possibly TRBD1 (6 bases). The ends were cut back, 5 bases at V and 2 bases at J, with 13 bases in the middle. The CDR3 totals 14 residues. Per the germline V gene, CDR1 is SGHAT and CDR2 is FQNNGV. DNA for the CDR3: TGTGCCAGCAGCCCTACAGGGAGCACCTACGAGCAGTACTTC. Translation gives CASSPTGSTYEQYF.

The rearrangement uses TRBV7-9 and TRBJ2-3; tentatively, D is TRBD2 (5 bases). Germline loops: CDR1 SEHNR, CDR2 FQNEAQ (reference sequence). The CDR3 runs to 16 residues. V lost 5 bases and J lost 0, with 15 bases in between. CDR3 coding DNA: TGTGCCAGCAGCCCACTTAGGGAGACTAGCACAGATACGCAGTATTTT. Protein product: CASSPLRETSTDTQYF.

This chain joins TRBV7-2 and TRBJ2-5, with TRBD2 identical over 10 bases. V lost 1 base to trimming and J lost 5 bases; unmatched junction nucleotides: 10. CDR1 SGHTA and CDR2 FQGNSA come from the germline V gene. This CDR3 comprises 17 residues. The CDR3 bases are TGTGCCAGCAGCTTAGTGTCAGCGGGGGGGCTGCGGGAGACCCAGTACTTC. Translation gives CASSLVSAGGLRETQYF.

The chain links TRBV5-4 to TRBJ1-2; 11 nucleotides align to TRBD1. V lost 2 bases, J lost 1 base, and 4 bases stayed unmatched. Germline V gene lookup returns CDR1 SGHNT and CDR2 YYREEE (reference sequence). The CDR3 runs 16 residues. CDR3 nucleotide sequence: TGTGCCAGCAGCTTTCGGACAGGGGGCTTTAACTATGGCTACACCTTC. As protein: CASSFRTGGFNYGYTF.

V gene TRBV4-1 combines with J gene TRBJ2-2, with TRBD2 identical over 7 bases. CDR1 MGHRA and CDR2 YSYEKL come from the germline V gene. V was clipped by 3 bases and J by 6 bases; unmatched bases: 7. This CDR3 spans 15 amino acids. CDR3 residues: CASSHGRERAGELFF. DNA of the CDR3: TGCGCCAGCAGCCACGGGCGGGAGAGGGCCGGGGAGCTGTTTTTT.

This chain connects TRBV5-1 to TRBJ2-1; weak D call: TRBD2 (5 bases). The CDR3 runs 13 residues. Germline loops: CDR1 SGHRS, CDR2 YFSETQ. The V gene lost 6 bases and the J gene lost 5 bases, with 12 bases spanning the gap. CDR3 in amino acids: CASKGSANNEQFF. The CDR3 bases are TGCGCCAGCAAGGGTAGCGCCAACAATGAGCAGTTCTTC.